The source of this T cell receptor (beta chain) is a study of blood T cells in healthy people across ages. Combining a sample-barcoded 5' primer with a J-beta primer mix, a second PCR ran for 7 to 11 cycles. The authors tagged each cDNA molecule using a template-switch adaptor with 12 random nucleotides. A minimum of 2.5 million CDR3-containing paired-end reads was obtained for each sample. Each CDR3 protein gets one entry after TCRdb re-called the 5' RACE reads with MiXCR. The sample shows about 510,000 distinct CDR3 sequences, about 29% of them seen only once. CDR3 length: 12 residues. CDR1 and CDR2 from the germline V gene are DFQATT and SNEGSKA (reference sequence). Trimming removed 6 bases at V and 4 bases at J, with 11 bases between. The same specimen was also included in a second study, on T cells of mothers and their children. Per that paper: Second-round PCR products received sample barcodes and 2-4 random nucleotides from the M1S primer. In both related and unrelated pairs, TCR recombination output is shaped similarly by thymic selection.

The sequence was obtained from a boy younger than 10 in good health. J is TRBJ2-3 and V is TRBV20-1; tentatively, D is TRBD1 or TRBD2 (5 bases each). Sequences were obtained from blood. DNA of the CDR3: TGCAGTGCCGTGGGGGTTGCAGATACGCAGTATTTT. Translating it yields CSAVGVADTQYF.